What follows are 23 T cell receptor beta chains derived from one specimen sequenced in a study of Ad26.COV2.S vaccination and SARS-CoV-2 variants. Clones were read by immunoSEQ multiplex PCR, and TCRdb kept only the in-frame ones, dropping some. Counted here are over 110,000 clones, roughly 90% occurring once; the ten biggest clones make up 5%. The sequenced sample was peripheral blood, obtained after recovery from COVID-19. Receptors were obtained from a human donor who had recovered from COVID-19.

This chain uses TRBV19 with TRBJ1-6, with D uncertain. The V gene's germline CDR1 is LNHDA and CDR2 SQIVND (reference sequence). There are 13 residues in the CDR3. The V and J ends lost 5 bases and 8 bases respectively, with 10 bases between them. The CDR3 spells CASSFGVHSPLHF. CDR3 coding DNA: TGTGCCAGTAGTTTCGGGGTGCATTCACCCCTCCACTTT.

The V and J genes are TRBV28 and TRBJ1-1, with D tentatively TRBD1 (5 bases). Per the germline V gene, CDR1 is MDHEN and CDR2 is SYDVKM. This CDR3 region has 15 residues. The V gene lost 5 bases and the J gene lost 5 bases, with 18 bases spanning the gap. The chain's CDR3 is CASSASGQGGTEAFF. Here the CDR3 DNA reads TGTGCCAGCAGTGCTAGCGGGCAGGGCGGAACTGAAGCTTTCTTT.

This clone showed up just once. This chain links TRBV4-3 with TRBJ2-3; unclear D gene. Trimming took 2 bases from V and 2 from J, leaving 17 bases between them. CDR1 LGHNA and CDR2 YSLEER come from the germline V gene. The CDR3 runs to 17 residues. CDR3 loop: CASSQLLIQVSTDTQYF. Written as DNA, the CDR3 is TGCGCCAGCAGCCAACTACTTATTCAAGTATCCACAGATACGCAGTATTTT.

In this sample, this clone turned up once. In the same sample, other DNA sequences code for this CDR3. CDR3 sequence: CASSWGSNQPQHF. In DNA, the CDR3 is TGTGCCAGCAGCTGGGGAAGCAATCAGCCCCAGCATTTT. The chain employs TRBV5-6 and TRBJ1-5; D is unresolved. This CDR3 spans 13 amino acids. The V gene lost 3 bases and the J gene lost 1 base, with 5 bases spanning the gap. Germline loops: CDR1 SGHDT, CDR2 YYEEEE.

This chain links TRBV6-1 with TRBJ1-3, with TRBD1 matching over 9 bases. This CDR3 has 16 amino acids. From germline, CDR1 is MNHNS and CDR2 SASEGT. The J segment lost 8 bases and the V segment lost 2 bases, leaving 10 bases of the junction unmatched. The CDR3 here is CASSEYPGQGGDTIYF. Written as DNA, the CDR3 is TGTGCCAGCAGTGAATACCCGGGACAGGGAGGGGACACCATATATTTT.

The chain has TRBV28 and TRBJ1-2; D perhaps matches TRBD1 (6 bases). The length of the CDR3 is 15 residues. Per the germline V gene, CDR1 is MDHEN and CDR2 is SYDVKM. Trimming left V 3 bases short and J 0 bases short, with 11 bases between. CDR3 region: CASSFLPGANYGYTF. DNA of the CDR3: TGTGCCAGCAGTTTTCTCCCAGGGGCTAACTATGGCTACACCTTC.

V gene TRBV5-1 combines with J gene TRBJ1-6; a weak D match, TRBD1 (5 bases). The V gene lost 4 bases and the J gene lost 4 bases, with 12 bases spanning the gap. Per the germline V gene, CDR1 is SGHRS and CDR2 is YFSETQ. CDR3 length: 15 amino acids. CDR3 DNA: TGCGCCAGCAGCCCATCAGGGTTGTATAATTCACCCCTCCACTTT. It yields the protein CASSPSGLYNSPLHF.

The chain joins TRBV30 to TRBJ1-3, with D tentatively TRBD1 (6 bases). V lost 7 bases and J 2 bases, leaving 21 bases between the germline ends. CDR3 size: 16 residues. The V gene's germline CDR1 is GTSNPN and CDR2 SVGIG (reference sequence). In DNA form, the CDR3 reads TGTGCCTTGCAGGGGCTTCCCGCCGTAACTGGAAACACCATATATTTT. This sequence encodes CALQGLPAVTGNTIYF.

As regards this clone: The junction and the germline gene differ at one end; a read error may be behind it. This chain links TRBV7-8 with TRBJ2-5; unclear D gene. CDR3 length: 13 amino acids. In germline, CDR1 is SGHVS, CDR2 FQNEAQ. CDR3 DNA: TGTGCCAGCACCTTAGGCCCCAAAGAGACCCAGTACTTC. Translating it yields CASTLGPKETQYF.

V gene TRBV6-6 combines with J gene TRBJ2-7; either TRBD1 or TRBD2 may supply D (5 bases each). Trimming shortened V by 2 bases and J by 6 bases, and 17 bases separated the two germline ends. CDR1 and CDR2 (germline): MNHNY, SVGAGI (reference sequence). The CDR3 length is 15 residues. This CDR3 reads CASSYLGPKGSEQYF. The CDR3 nucleotides read TGTGCCAGCAGTTACCTGGGACCGAAGGGGTCCGAGCAGTACTTC.

This CDR3 reads CASSQQGSDTQYF. As DNA, the CDR3 is TGTGCCAGCAGCCAGCAGGGGTCAGATACGCAGTATTTT. The chain uses TRBV3-1 (or the pseudogene TRBV3-2) and TRBJ2-3; tentative D call: TRBD1 (6 bases). Per the germline V gene, CDR1 is LGHDT and CDR2 is YNNKEL (reference sequence). Deletions cut 3 bases from V and 4 bases from J, with 8 bases between. The CDR3 spans 13 residues.

V and J are TRBV9 and TRBJ1-2; 7 bases are a match to TRBD1. This CDR3 is 15 amino acids long. V lost 2 bases to trimming and J lost 7 bases; unmatched junction nucleotides: 11. The V gene's germline CDR1 is SGDLS and CDR2 YYNGEE. The CDR3 DNA reads TGTGCCAGCAGCGTGGTACAGGGGTCCCTCAGTGGCTACACCTTC. Amino acid sequence: CASSVVQGSLSGYTF.

This chain joins TRBV28 and TRBJ1-6, with 7 bases that match TRBD1. This CDR3 region has 14 residues. The V and J ends lost 2 bases and 10 bases, in that order; junction bases with no gene match: 5. Germline values: CDR1 MDHEN, CDR2 SYDVKM. This chain's CDR3 is CASSLTGDLSPLHF. DNA of the CDR3: TGTGCCAGCAGTTTAACAGGGGATTTGTCACCCCTCCACTTT.

V and J are TRBV11-2 and TRBJ1-2; 8 nucleotides line up with TRBD1. The germline V gene encodes CDR1 SGHAT and CDR2 FQNNGV. The length of the CDR3 is 17 residues. V lost 4 bases to trimming and J lost 5 bases; unmatched junction nucleotides: 15. CDR3 nucleotide sequence: TGTGCCAGCAGCTCACTCGTTCAGGTGGACAGGGAGTATGGCTACACCTTC. Amino acids: CASSSLVQVDREYGYTF.

The chain carries TRBV18 and TRBJ1-4, with TRBD1 as a possible D gene (6 bases). The V gene's germline CDR1 is KGHSH and CDR2 LQKENI. The V end was cut by 3 bases, the J end by 5 bases, with 13 bases between. The CDR3 sequence is 15 residues long. The CDR3 bases are TGTGCCAGCTCACCCCCGGGACAACAAAATGAAAAACTGTTTTTT. Translation gives CASSPPGQQNEKLFF. Full variable domain (remainder filled in from reference TRBV18 and TRBJ1-4): NAGVMQNPRHLVRRRGQEARLRCSPMKGHSHVYWYRQLPEEGLKFMVYLQKENIIDESGMPKERFSAEFPKEGPSILRIQQVVRGDSAAYFCASSPPGQQNEKLFFGSGTQLSVL.

The chain uses TRBV11-2 and TRBJ1-1; D unclear. The CDR3 is made up of 15 amino acids. CDR1 and CDR2 from the germline V gene are SGHAT and FQNNGV. V shed 0 bases and J shed 1 base, with 9 bases lying between them. CDR3 sequence reads: CASSLDEGANTEAFF. The CDR3 DNA reads as TGTGCCAGCAGCTTAGATGAGGGCGCGAACACTGAAGCTTTCTTT.

CDR3 sequence (DNA): TGTGCCACCGCAGCGGAGACACTCGGTGGAAACACCATATATTTT. Encoded protein: CATAAETLGGNTIYF. The V call is TRBV2, the J call TRBJ1-3; unclear D gene. The CDR3 is 15 residues long. CDR1 is SNHLY, CDR2 FYNNEI, per germline. Trimming removed 10 bases at V and 3 bases at J, with 19 bases between.

The sample holds a few counts of this clone. CDR3 region: CASSQLADYNEQFF. The CDR3 DNA is TGTGCCAGCTCACAACTAGCGGATTACAATGAGCAGTTCTTC. The rearrangement uses TRBV18 and TRBJ2-1; TRBD2 matches at 8 bases. Unmatched junction bases numbered 3, after V lost 4 bases and J lost 4 bases. The germline V gene encodes CDR1 KGHSH and CDR2 LQKENI. The CDR3 runs 14 residues.

About this clone itself: The junction shows a germline mismatch at one end, possibly a read error. V is TRBV7-7 and J is TRBJ2-3, with a possible D match to TRBD2 (6 bases). The CDR3 extends over 14 amino acids. Germline CDR1 is SSHAT and CDR2 is FNYEAQ (reference sequence). CDR3 protein: CASSPPGGTDTQYF. CDR3 coding DNA: TGTGCTAGCAGCCCCCCGGGGGGCACAGATACGCAGTATTTT.

The V call is TRBV5-4, the J call TRBJ1-3; weak D call: TRBD1 (5 bases). Trimming removed 3 bases from V and 5 bases from J, with 9 bases in between. The CDR3 extends over 13 amino acids. Germline CDR1 reads SGHNT; CDR2 reads YYREEE (reference sequence). The CDR3 nucleotides read TGTGCCAGCAGCTCGGGACTCAGAAACACCATATATTTT. This translates into CASSSGLRNTIYF.

This sequence joins TRBV19 and TRBJ1-1; no definite D call. V shed 1 base and J shed 1 base, with 10 bases lying between them. The CDR3 totals 15 residues. CDR1 and CDR2 from the germline V gene are LNHDA and SQIVND (reference sequence). The CDR3 DNA is TGTGCCAGTAGTATAGGGGTAGGCAGGAACACTGAAGCTTTCTTT. As protein: CASSIGVGRNTEAFF.

V gene TRBV7-8 combines with J gene TRBJ2-1, with 10 bases aligning to TRBD1. V shed 5 bases, J shed 10 bases, and the junction held 2 bases outside the gene matches. The CDR3 covers 12 residues. Germline V gene lookup returns CDR1 SGHVS and CDR2 FQNEAQ. CDR3 sequence (DNA): TGTGCCAGCAGCCCGGACAGGGGGGAGCAGTTCTTC. Protein product: CASSPDRGEQFF.

The chain carries TRBV9 and TRBJ2-7, with D unresolved. CDR3 size: 14 residues. With 0 bases removed from V and 5 bases from J, the gap between germline ends came to 12 bases. Germline values: CDR1 SGDLS, CDR2 YYNGEE. CDR3: CASSVGSRSDEQYF. CDR3 DNA sequence: TGTGCCAGCAGCGTAGGGTCTAGATCTGACGAGCAGTACTTC.